The 2 T cell receptor beta chains given below trace back to one sample, sequenced in a study of blood T cell repertoires in COVID-19. Some clones are missing from TCRdb's copy, which holds only in-frame ones; the method was immunoSEQ multiplex PCR. The profile shows approximately 430,000 clones, around 86% of them singletons. Source material: peripheral blood. These receptors all stem from a woman in her twenties or thirties with active or convalescent COVID-19.

This chain joins TRBV5-4 and TRBJ2-2, with D tentatively TRBD1 (6 bases). The V and J ends lost 0 bases and 4 bases respectively, with 7 bases between them. The CDR3 consists of 14 residues. Germline lookup yields CDR1 SGHNT and CDR2 YYREEE (reference sequence). CDR3 residues: CASSLGGGTGELFF. CDR3 DNA: TGTGCCAGCAGCTTGGGAGGGGGCACCGGGGAGCTGTTTTTT.

V usage is TRBV6-2 or TRBV6-3 and J usage is TRBJ1-1; tentatively, D is TRBD1 (5 bases). The CDR3 extends over 14 amino acids. CDR1 MNHEY and CDR2 SVGEGT come from the germline V gene. Trimming shortened V by 4 bases and J by 1 base, and 10 bases separated the two germline ends. The CDR3: CASSLGVGNTEAFF. The CDR3 region has the DNA TGTGCCAGCAGTTTAGGGGTAGGGAACACTGAAGCTTTCTTT.